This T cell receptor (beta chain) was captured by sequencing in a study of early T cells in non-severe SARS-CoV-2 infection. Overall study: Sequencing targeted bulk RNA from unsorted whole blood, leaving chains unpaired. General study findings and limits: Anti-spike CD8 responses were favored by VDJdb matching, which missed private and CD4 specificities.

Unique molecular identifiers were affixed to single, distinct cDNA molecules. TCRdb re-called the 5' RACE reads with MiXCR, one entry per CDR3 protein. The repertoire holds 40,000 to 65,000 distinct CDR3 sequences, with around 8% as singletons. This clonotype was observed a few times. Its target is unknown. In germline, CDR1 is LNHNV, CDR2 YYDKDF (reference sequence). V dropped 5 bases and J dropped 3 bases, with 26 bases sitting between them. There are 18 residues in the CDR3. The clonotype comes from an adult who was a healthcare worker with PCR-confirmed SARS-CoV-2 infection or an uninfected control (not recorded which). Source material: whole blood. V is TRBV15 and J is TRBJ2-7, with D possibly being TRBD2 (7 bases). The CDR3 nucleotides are TGTGCCACCAGCCCAGAGGGGGGGCTCCCAGATATGGTCTACGAGCAGTACTTC. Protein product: CATSPEGGLPDMVYEQYF.